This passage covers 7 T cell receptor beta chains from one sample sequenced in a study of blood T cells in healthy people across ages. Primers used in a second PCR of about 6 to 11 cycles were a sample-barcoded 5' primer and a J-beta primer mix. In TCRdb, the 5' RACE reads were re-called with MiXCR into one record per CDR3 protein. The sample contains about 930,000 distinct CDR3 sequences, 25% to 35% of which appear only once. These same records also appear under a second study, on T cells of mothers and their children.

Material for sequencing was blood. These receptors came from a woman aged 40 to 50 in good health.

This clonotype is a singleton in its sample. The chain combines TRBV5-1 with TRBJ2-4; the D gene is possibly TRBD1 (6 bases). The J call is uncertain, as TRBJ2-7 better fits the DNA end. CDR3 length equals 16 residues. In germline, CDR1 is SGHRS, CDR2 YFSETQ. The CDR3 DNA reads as TGCGCCAGCAGCTTGGCCACAGGGAGTTTGGCCTACGAGCAGTACTTC. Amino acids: CASSLATGSLAYEQYF.

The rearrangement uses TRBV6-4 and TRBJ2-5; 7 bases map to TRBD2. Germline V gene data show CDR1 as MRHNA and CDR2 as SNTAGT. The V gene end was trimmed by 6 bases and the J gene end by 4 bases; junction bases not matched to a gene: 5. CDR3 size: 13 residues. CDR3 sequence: CASRGGGRETQYF. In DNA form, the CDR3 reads TGTGCCAGCAGGGGCGGGGGTCGAGAGACCCAGTACTTC.

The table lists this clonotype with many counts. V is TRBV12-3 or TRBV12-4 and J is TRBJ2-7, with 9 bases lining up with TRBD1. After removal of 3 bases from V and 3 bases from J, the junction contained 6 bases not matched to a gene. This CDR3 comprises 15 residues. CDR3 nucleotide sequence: TGTGCCAGCAGTTTCTTTGGGACAGGGAACTACGAGCAGTACTTC. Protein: CASSFFGTGNYEQYF.

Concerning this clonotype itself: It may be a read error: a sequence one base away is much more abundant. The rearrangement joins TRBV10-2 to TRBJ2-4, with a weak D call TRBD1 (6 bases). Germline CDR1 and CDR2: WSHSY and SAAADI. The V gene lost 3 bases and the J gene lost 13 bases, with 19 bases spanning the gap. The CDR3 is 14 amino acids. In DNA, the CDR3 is TGCGCCAGCAGTGACAGGGGCAACTACAATGAGCAGTACTTC. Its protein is CASSDRGNYNEQYF.

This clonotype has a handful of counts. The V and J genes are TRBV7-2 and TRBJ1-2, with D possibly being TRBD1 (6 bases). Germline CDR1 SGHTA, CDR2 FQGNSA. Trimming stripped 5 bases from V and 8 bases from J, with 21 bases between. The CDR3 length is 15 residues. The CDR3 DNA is TGTGCCAGCAGCGGAGGACAACAGGGACGTGAAGGCTACACCTTC. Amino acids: CASSGGQQGREGYTF.

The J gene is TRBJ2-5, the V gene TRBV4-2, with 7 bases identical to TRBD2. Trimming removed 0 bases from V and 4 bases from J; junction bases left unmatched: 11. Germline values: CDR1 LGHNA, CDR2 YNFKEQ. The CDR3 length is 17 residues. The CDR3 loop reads CASSQDLGGGEGETQYF. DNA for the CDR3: TGTGCCAGCAGCCAAGATCTTGGCGGGGGAGAGGGAGAGACCCAGTACTTC.

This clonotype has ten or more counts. CDR3 coding DNA: TGCAGCGGTTCTCGGGAGACGCAGTATTTT. Encoded protein: CSGSRETQYF. The chain carries TRBV29-1 and TRBJ2-3, with a tentative D call TRBD2 (6 bases). The V gene's germline CDR1 is SQVTM and CDR2 ANQGSEA. The V end lost 7 bases, the J end lost 9 bases, and 11 bases lay between the germline ends. The CDR3 runs 10 residues.